The clone carrying this TCR beta chain was recorded a few times. The antigen is unknown. The ends were cut back, 0 bases at V and 1 base at J, with 12 bases in the middle. This CDR3 has 16 residues. CDR1 is LGHNA and CDR2 is YSLEER in the germline V gene. These data come from a study of cytomegalovirus exposure and HLA in healthy donors. Findings and caveats of the study: Prior analysis indicated that the majority of TCR beta V segments exhibited productivity approximately 90% or approximately 30% of the time. The likely explanation for a cluster of highly shared sequence variants was sequencing artifact. Analyses of presence and absence presupposed an approximately uniform sequencing depth across donors. Reports indicate that TCR beta sequences accurately predicted the HLA-A and HLA-B alleles of most subjects.

With 60 Vbeta and 13 Jbeta primers, the PCR was carried out. Libraries were prepared by immunoSEQ multiplex PCR; TCRdb keeps only in-frame clonotypes and omits some of them. The sample includes about 100,000 clones, about 74% of them seen just once. Input material: PBMCs. The sequence came from a woman aged 18-35 years in good health and CMV-seropositive. This chain links TRBV4-3 with TRBJ1-1; D not resolved. The DNA for the CDR3 is TGCGCCAGCAGCCAAGATCACGCCCTGAGGAACACTGAAGCTTTCTTT. Encoded protein: CASSQDHALRNTEAFF.